These T cell receptor beta chains were read from a single sample in a study of T-cell reconstitution after alpha-beta-depleted transplantation in children. TCRdb redid the calling of the PCR reads with MiXCR, one entry per CDR3 protein. The table lists approximately 230,000 distinct CDR3 sequences, approximately 24% of them singletons, with more than 4.5% in the top ten. Sequences were derived from PBMCs, mostly from graft donor cells, sampled 360 days after TCRalphabeta/CD19-depleted stem cell transplant. All receptors come from a female patient between 2 and 15 years old who had a stem cell transplant for congenital amegakaryocytic thrombocytopenia, so the T cells may come from the graft donor. The CDR3 runs from the conserved cysteine through the conserved F or W. A D gene is named only where the DNA matches it firmly. Not every row has a clone size; where given, it reads once, few, many or a size class.

size	V	J	D	length	CDR3	DNA
few	TRBV7-9	TRBJ2-3	-	13	CASPMPGADTQYF	TGTGCCAGCCCAATGCCGGGGGCAGATACGCAGTATTTT
few	TRBV25-1	TRBJ2-1	TRBD2	17	CASSGLAGGYSYNEQFF	TGTGCCAGCAGCGGACTAGCGGGGGGTTATTCCTACAATGAGCAGTTCTTC
many	TRBV29-1	TRBJ2-3	TRBD2	16	CSVEYYERGLMDTQYF	TGCAGCGTTGAGTATTACGAGCGGGGGCTCATGGATACGCAGTATTTT
few	TRBV7-8	TRBJ2-2	TRBD1	13	CASSLTGDGELFF	TGTGCCAGCAGCTTAACAGGGGACGGGGAGCTGTTTTTT
many	TRBV5-1	TRBJ2-4	TRBD1	14	CASSSTGGQNIQYF	TGCGCCAGCAGTTCGACAGGGGGCCAAAACATTCAGTACTTC
-	TRBV12-3/TRBV12-4	TRBJ2-7	TRBD2	16	CGNDDPWWGGPHEQYF	TGTGGCAACGATGACCCTTGGTGGGGAGGGCCCCACGAGCAGTACTTC
-	TRBV5-1	TRBJ2-2	TRBD1	16	CASSLAGTANTGELFF	TGCGCCAGCAGCTTGGCCGGGACAGCAAACACCGGGGAGCTGTTTTTT
-	TRBV20-1	TRBJ2-4	-	14	CSATTRLAKNIQYF	TGCAGTGCGACCACCCGACTAGCCAAAAACATTCAGTACTTC
-	TRBV4-1	TRBJ2-3	TRBD2	16	CASSTSVGPRTDTQYF	TGCGCCAGCAGCACTAGCGTCGGGCCGAGAACAGATACGCAGTATTTT
-	TRBV7-2	TRBJ2-1	TRBD2	15	CASSLGGVAGNEQFF	TGTGCCAGCAGCTTAGGTGGGGTAGCGGGTAATGAGCAGTTCTTC
many	TRBV4-2	TRBJ2-1	TRBD1	14	CASSPRTGYNEQFF	TGTGCCAGCAGCCCGCGGACAGGCTACAATGAGCAGTTCTTC
-	TRBV20-1	TRBJ1-1	-	11	CSASNAAEAFF	TGCAGTGCTAGTAACGCAGCTGAAGCTTTCTTT
few	TRBV6-1	TRBJ1-4	-	15	CASSQVFRDREKLFF	TGTGCCAGCAGTCAGGTTTTCCGCGACCGAGAAAAACTGTTTTTT
few	TRBV20-1	TRBJ2-7	TRBD2	12	CSATSGFYEQYF	TGCAGTGCTACTAGCGGGTTCTACGAGCAGTACTTC
-	TRBV5-1	TRBJ2-1	TRBD2	16	CASSLEASGLVHEQFF	TGCGCCAGCAGCTTGGAGGCTAGCGGGCTGGTCCATGAGCAGTTCTTC
medium-sized	TRBV3-1	TRBJ2-5	TRBD2	16	CASSQNTGTIGETQYF	TGTGCCAGCAGCCAAAACACCGGGACTATCGGAGAGACCCAGTACTTC
-	TRBV12-3/TRBV12-4	TRBJ2-2	-	14	CASSLALRARELFF	TGTGCCAGCAGTTTAGCGCTCCGGGCGCGGGAGCTGTTTTTT
many	TRBV5-1	TRBJ2-2	TRBD2	15	CASSLEGGSTGELFF	TGCGCCAGCAGCTTGGAAGGCGGGAGTACCGGGGAGCTGTTTTTT
-	TRBV20-1	TRBJ2-1	TRBD1	14	CSAITGGGHNEQFF	TGCAGTGCTATTACAGGGGGCGGCCACAATGAGCAGTTCTTC
-	TRBV29-1	TRBJ1-1	TRBD1	18	CSVEAWTGGTIGNTEAFF	TGCAGCGTTGAAGCTTGGACAGGGGGAACTATTGGGAACACTGAAGCTTTCTTT
-	TRBV7-2	TRBJ2-1	TRBD2	15	CASSRGTSGRVEQFF	TGTGCCAGCAGCCGAGGGACTAGCGGGAGGGTTGAGCAGTTCTTC
many	TRBV4-1	TRBJ2-1	-	18	CASSQVILSLYSYNEQFF	TGCGCCAGCAGCCAAGTTATTCTGAGCCTGTACTCCTACAATGAGCAGTTCTTC
few	TRBV3-1	TRBJ2-3	TRBD2	18	CASSHGLAGGTSTDTQYF	TGTGCCAGCAGCCATGGTCTCGCGGGGGGCACTAGCACAGATACGCAGTATTTT
-	TRBV12-3/TRBV12-4	TRBJ2-1	-	15	CASSFRRTSYNEQFF	TGTGCCAGCAGTTTTCGGCGGACCTCCTACAATGAGCAGTTCTTC
-	TRBV5-1	TRBJ2-3	TRBD1	15	CASSLALGGPDTQYF	TGCGCCAGCAGCTTGGCATTAGGGGGCCCAGATACGCAGTATTTT
many	TRBV20-1	TRBJ2-1	-	11	CSAMTPVEQFF	TGCAGTGCTATGACACCGGTTGAGCAGTTCTTC
-	TRBV6-5	TRBJ2-5	-	17	CASSYLWTATIQETQYF	TGTGCCAGCAGTTACTTGTGGACAGCCACAATCCAAGAGACCCAGTACTTC
-	TRBV6-1	TRBJ2-1	-	16	CASIHQGQARGNEQFF	TGTGCCAGCATACACCAAGGACAGGCGCGGGGAAATGAGCAGTTCTTC
-	TRBV6-5	TRBJ2-7	-	18	CASSYSGKGIRVRYEQYF	TGTGCCAGCAGTTACTCAGGCAAGGGCATCAGGGTTCGCTACGAGCAGTACTTC
-	TRBV12-3/TRBV12-4	TRBJ1-4	-	15	CASRHDSPTNEKLFF	TGTGCCAGCAGGCACGACAGTCCAACTAATGAAAAACTGTTTTTT
-	TRBV18	TRBJ2-2	TRBD2	16	CASSPDSGGNTGELFF	TGTGCCAGCTCACCCGATAGCGGGGGAAACACCGGGGAGCTGTTTTTT
-	TRBV11-1	TRBJ1-4	-	16	CASSLPAGYDNEKLFF	TGTGCCAGCAGCCTCCCGGCGGGGTATGATAATGAAAAACTGTTTTTT
few	TRBV27	TRBJ2-1	TRBD1	15	CASSARQGRYNEQFF	TGTGCCAGCAGTGCCCGACAGGGTCGCTACAATGAGCAGTTCTTC
-	TRBV4-2	TRBJ2-6	TRBD1	17	CASSQVGQGPGANVLTF	TGTGCCAGCAGCCAAGTTGGACAGGGTCCTGGGGCCAACGTCCTGACTTTC
-	TRBV7-2	TRBJ2-1	TRBD2	15	CASSTGGTSYNEQFF	TGTGCCAGCAGCACCGGGGGGACTTCCTACAATGAGCAGTTCTTC
few	TRBV5-1	TRBJ2-1	TRBD1	14	CASSLYQGEDEQFF	TGCGCCAGCAGCTTGTATCAGGGGGAAGATGAGCAGTTCTTC
-	TRBV5-1	TRBJ1-5	TRBD1	15	CASSLGPGQSQPQHF	TGCGCCAGCAGCTTGGGACCGGGACAGTCTCAGCCCCAGCATTTT
few	TRBV29-1	TRBJ2-1	-	11	CSAAEHNEQFF	TGCAGCGCCGCCGAGCACAATGAGCAGTTCTTC
-	TRBV5-1	TRBJ2-1	-	17	CASSSILLARSYNEQFF	TGCGCCAGCAGCTCCATTCTCCTAGCGCGCTCCTACAATGAGCAGTTCTTC
-	TRBV3-1	TRBJ1-3	-	12	CASSRTGNTIYF	TGTGCCAGCAGCCGAACCGGAAACACCATATATTTT
-	TRBV4-1	TRBJ2-3	-	14	CASSQVPVTDTQYF	TGCGCCAGCAGCCAAGTGCCGGTCACAGATACGCAGTATTTT
-	TRBV18	TRBJ1-5	-	15	CASSLGSGGNQPQHF	TGTGCCAGCTCACTGGGGTCTGGGGGGAATCAGCCCCAGCATTTT
-	TRBV12-3/TRBV12-4	TRBJ2-1	-	15	CASSFSGAYYNEQFF	TGTGCCAGCAGCTTTAGCGGAGCCTACTACAATGAGCAGTTCTTC
-	TRBV7-9	TRBJ2-2	TRBD2	16	CASSKSSGRFTGELFF	TGTGCCAGCAGTAAATCTAGCGGGAGATTCACCGGGGAGCTGTTTTTT
few	TRBV20-1	TRBJ2-1	TRBD2	14	CSASRLALYNEQFF	TGCAGTGCTAGTAGACTAGCGCTATACAATGAGCAGTTCTTC
-	TRBV5-1	TRBJ2-4	-	15	CASSESPGAKNIQYF	TGCGCCAGCAGCGAGTCCCCTGGGGCCAAAAACATTCAGTACTTC
few	TRBV4-3	TRBJ2-3	TRBD2	17	CASSQEPGLPSTDTQYF	TGCGCCAGCAGCCAAGAGCCGGGACTACCTAGCACAGATACGCAGTATTTT
-	TRBV29-1	TRBJ2-1	-	15	CSVAPFFDSYNEQFF	TGCAGCGTTGCCCCCTTCTTCGATTCCTACAATGAGCAGTTCTTC
many	TRBV6-5	TRBJ2-3	-	14	CASSYTGSADTQYF	TGTGCCAGCAGTTACACCGGGAGTGCAGATACGCAGTATTTT
-	TRBV5-4	TRBJ2-1	-	17	CASSDRTGTSSYNEQFF	TGTGCCAGCAGCGACCGGACGGGAACCTCCTCCTACAATGAGCAGTTCTTC
-	TRBV5-5	TRBJ2-7	TRBD2	13	CASRRTSAYERYF	TGTGCCAGCAGACGAACTAGCGCCTACGAGCGGTACTTC
-	TRBV3-1	TRBJ2-2	TRBD1	17	CASSQDLRTGVAGELFF	TGTGCCAGCAGCCAAGATCTCCGGACAGGGGTAGCCGGGGAGCTGTTTTTT
-	TRBV20-1	TRBJ2-1	TRBD1	15	CSARGGFGLHNEQFF	TGCAGTGCAAGAGGGGGCTTTGGGTTGCACAATGAGCAGTTCTTC
-	TRBV20-1	TRBJ2-2	-	14	CSAIREPITGELFF	TGCAGTGCTATACGTGAGCCGATCACCGGGGAGCTGTTTTTT
-	TRBV7-6	TRBJ2-1	-	15	CASSLGGGTYNEQFF	TGTGCCAGCAGCTTAGGTGGCGGTACCTACAATGAGCAGTTCTTC
-	TRBV5-1	TRBJ1-2	-	15	CASSPNLNRADGYTF	TGCGCCAGCAGCCCCAACCTGAACAGGGCAGATGGCTACACCTTC
-	TRBV3-1	TRBJ1-1	-	13	CASSQVPRTEAFF	TGTGCCAGCAGCCAAGTTCCACGTACTGAAGCTTTCTTT
few	TRBV5-1	TRBJ2-7	TRBD2	16	CASSPIAGGSSYEQYF	TGCGCCAGCAGCCCAATAGCGGGGGGGAGCTCCTACGAGCAGTACTTC
few	TRBV11-2	TRBJ2-2	-	17	CASSLGGDWINTGELFF	TGTGCCAGCAGCTTAGGAGGAGACTGGATAAACACCGGGGAGCTGTTTTTT
-	TRBV20-1	TRBJ2-5	-	12	CSAIRGAETQYF	TGCAGTGCTATTAGGGGTGCAGAGACCCAGTACTTC